Below, 4 T cell receptor beta chains from the same sample are listed, as sequenced in a study of T cell repertoires in cytomegalovirus infection. Antigens for these TCRs are unknown. A single record per CDR3 protein comes from TCRdb applying MiXCR to the reads. In the table there are hundreds of thousands of distinct CDR3 sequences, roughly 34% of which are singletons. The sample in question was cultured PBMCs, obtained from culture after CMV antigen stimulation. These receptors all stem from a human donor in good health (CMV status not recorded). Some clones in this sample may be carry-over from other donors' samples.

This clonotype appeared a few times. The chain recombines TRBV10-3 with TRBJ1-5, with D possibly being TRBD1 (5 bases). The CDR3 sequence is 14 residues long. From germline, CDR1 is ENHRY and CDR2 SYGVKD. V gave up 5 bases and J gave up 0 bases, with 8 bases separating them. The CDR3 coding sequence is TGTGCCATCAGTAAGGACATTAGCAATCAGCCCCAGCATTTT. This translates into CAISKDISNQPQHF.

The V gene is TRBV6-8, the J gene TRBJ1-5, with D possibly being TRBD1 (5 bases). V gave up 5 bases and J gave up 2 bases, with 16 bases separating them. This CDR3 is 16 amino acids long. The germline V gene has CDR1 MNHGY and CDR2 SAAAGT. Here the CDR3 reads CASSRVGIRGNQPQHF. DNA for the CDR3: TGTGCCAGCAGTAGAGTGGGCATCAGGGGCAATCAGCCCCAGCATTTT.

CDR3 DNA: TGCGCCAGCAATGGGGGCGACCTCTCTGGAAACACCATATATTTT. The encoded protein is CASNGGDLSGNTIYF. This chain joins TRBV10-2 and TRBJ1-3; TRBD1 might be the D (6 bases). This CDR3 is built from 15 residues. Germline V gene sequence: CDR1 WSHSY, CDR2 SAAADI. The V end lost 7 bases, the J end lost 0 bases, and 13 bases lay between the germline ends.

The count of this clonotype is one. The V gene is TRBV7-9, the J gene TRBJ2-5; D not certain. V shed 2 bases and J shed 5 bases, with 6 bases lying between them. Germline-derived CDR1 and CDR2 are SEHNR and FQNEAQ (reference sequence). This CDR3 contains 12 residues. This CDR3 is CASSLHGETQYF. In DNA, the CDR3 is TGTGCCAGCAGCTTACATGGCGAGACCCAGTACTTC.